The 4 T cell receptor beta chains below were found in one sample sequenced in a study of T cells after yellow fever vaccination (dated by TCRdb to the late 2010s). Libraries were made using 5' RACE. Sequencing took place on an Illumina NovaSeq 6000. TCRdb reanalyzed the raw reads on its own, using fastp at Q25 for trimming and MiXCR for clone calling, and kept in-frame beta chains. Every entry covers one CDR3 protein and lists the most common genes and DNA from its rows. The sample table contains roughly 340,000 distinct CDR3 sequences; only one count was recorded for 4% of them. Roughly a quarter of the sample comes from the top ten. The treatment or condition label corresponds to: live attenuated yellow fever vaccine strain. Sequences were derived from PBMCs, sampled 5 days after the yellow fever booster vaccination. The receptors derive from a man between 18 and 35 years old who received the YFV17D yellow fever vaccine.

This clonotype has only a few counts. This chain joins TRBV30 and TRBJ1-4; D gene ambiguous. The germline gives CDR1 GTSNPN, CDR2 SVGIG (reference sequence). The CDR3 has 10 residues. The germline V and J ends were trimmed by 2 bases and 8 bases, with 3 bases remaining between them. This CDR3 reads CAWSSEKLFF. The CDR3 DNA reads TGTGCCTGGAGTAGCGAAAAACTGTTTTTT.

This clonotype occurred many times. The chain has TRBV28 and TRBJ2-3; 7 positions match TRBD2. The CDR3 consists of 16 residues. The ends lost 2 bases at V and 1 base at J; junction bases unmatched: 6. The germline V gene encodes CDR1 MDHEN and CDR2 SYDVKM. The CDR3 region has the DNA TGTGCCAGCAGTTTAACTCTTGCGGGGGGCACAGATACGCAGTATTTT. Protein product: CASSLTLAGGTDTQYF.

Many counts were recorded for this clonotype. The J gene is TRBJ1-2, the V gene TRBV28; D uncertain. V dropped 2 bases and J dropped 4 bases, with 11 bases sitting between them. Germline lookup yields CDR1 MDHEN and CDR2 SYDVKM. The CDR3 spans 14 residues. As DNA, the CDR3 is TGTGCCAGCAGTTTAGTTGAACGAACCTATGGCTACACCTTC. This codes for CASSLVERTYGYTF.

In its sample, this clonotype was seen a few times. The chain employs TRBV12-3 or TRBV12-4 and TRBJ1-1, with 9 bases that match TRBD1. The junction had 7 bases not matched to a gene; V was cut back by 6 bases and J by 5 bases. The CDR3 has 14 residues. The CDR3 nucleotides read TGTGCCAGCAGGTGGGACAGGGTGGTGACTGAAGCTTTCTTT. Its protein is CASRWDRVVTEAFF.